This T cell receptor (beta chain) was retrieved from a study of immune evolution from preneoplasia to lung adenocarcinoma. This clone was counted a few times. The CDR3 consists of 13 residues. CDR1 is LNHNV and CDR2 is YYDKDF in the germline V gene (reference sequence). Trimming pared 5 bases from V and 1 base from J, leaving 8 bases between. Assay: immunoSEQ multiplex PCR; the TCRdb copy retains only in-frame clones and omits some. This sample yields some 10,000 clones, of which more than 75% are seen a single time; around 9.7% belongs to the top ten. Sequencing input: FFPE minimally invasive lung adenocarcinoma tissue. The V and J genes are TRBV15 and TRBJ2-5; D tentatively fits TRBD1 or TRBD2 (5 bases each). This receptor was obtained from an older donor with lung adenocarcinoma. The CDR3 is CATSWDRQETQYF. CDR3 DNA sequence: TGTGCCACCAGCTGGGACCGCCAAGAGACCCAGTACTTC.